The 32 T cell receptor beta chains in this list originate from one sample, sequenced in a study of long-term antiretroviral therapy in people with HIV. Sequencing relied on immunoSEQ assay v3.0, run at survey level. The assay was immunoSEQ multiplex PCR, and TCRdb's table has in-frame clones only and misses some. The sample contains about 20,000 clones, 90% to 95% of which appear only once. The sample in question was unsorted PBMCs, obtained 4.4 years after starting antiretroviral therapy. These receptors all stem from a woman between 50 and 59 years old with HIV.

V and J are TRBV30 and TRBJ1-1; no firm D call. The CDR3 extends over 13 amino acids. V was trimmed by 1 base and J by 4 bases, leaving 10 bases between them. Germline CDR1 reads GTSNPN; CDR2 reads SVGIG (reference sequence). The CDR3 region is CAWSDGKGTEAFF. The CDR3 DNA sequence: TGTGCCTGGAGTGATGGTAAGGGCACTGAAGCTTTCTTT. Drawing the rest from reference TRBV30 and TRBJ1-1, the complete variable domain is SQTIHQWPATLVQPVGSPLSLECTVEGTSNPNLYWYRQAAGRGLQLLFYSVGIGQISSEVPQNLSASRPQDRQFILSSKKLLLSDSGFYLCAWSDGKGTEAFFGQGTRLTVV.

The chain uses TRBV19 and TRBJ1-1; TRBD1 is a possible D gene (6 bases). This CDR3 has 14 residues. V was pared by 6 bases and J by 3 bases, with 14 bases between. Looked up from germline, CDR1 is LNHDA and CDR2 is SQIVND (reference sequence). The CDR3 sequence is CASSDYAGDTEAFF. DNA for the CDR3: TGTGCCAGTAGCGATTACGCAGGGGACACTGAAGCTTTCTTT.

The chain links TRBV4-1 to TRBJ1-2, with D uncertain. Germline-derived CDR1 and CDR2 are MGHRA and YSYEKL. V lost 1 base and J 2 bases, leaving 2 bases between the germline ends. This CDR3 comprises 12 residues. CDR3 DNA: TGCGCCAGCAGCCAAGCGAACTATGGCTACACCTTC. It encodes CASSQANYGYTF.

This chain links TRBV5-1 with TRBJ1-2, with a tentative D call TRBD1 (6 bases). Trimming stripped 4 bases from V and 5 bases from J, with 15 bases between. The length of the CDR3 is 14 residues. Germline V gives CDR1 SGHRS, CDR2 YFSETQ. The CDR3 DNA follows: TGCGCCAGCAGCCCCCGGGACAAGGGGTATGGCTACACCTTC. Residues: CASSPRDKGYGYTF.

V is TRBV19 and J is TRBJ1-2, with 10 nucleotides matching TRBD1. Per germline, CDR1 LNHDA and CDR2 SQIVND (reference sequence). The V and J ends lost 4 bases and 4 bases, in that order; junction bases with no gene match: 6. The CDR3 length is 15 residues. CDR3 DNA: TGTGCCAGTAGTAATCCGGGACAGGGGACCTATGGCTACACCTTC. Translated: CASSNPGQGTYGYTF.

The rearrangement uses TRBV15 and TRBJ2-5; D may correspond to TRBD1 or TRBD2 (5 bases each). From germline, CDR1 is LNHNV and CDR2 YYDKDF (reference sequence). The CDR3 totals 17 residues. V lost 0 bases to trimming and J lost 5 bases, with 19 bases between them. The CDR3 protein is CATSRDKLWGKGETQYF. The CDR3, as DNA: TGTGCCACCAGCAGAGATAAGTTGTGGGGGAAGGGGGAGACCCAGTACTTC.

The rearrangement links TRBV4-1 to TRBJ1-5, with 8 bases lining up with TRBD1. After removal of 3 bases from V and 3 bases from J, the junction contained 7 bases not matched to a gene. This CDR3 comprises 16 residues. Germline loops: CDR1 MGHRA, CDR2 YSYEKL. CDR3 loop: CASSHAGQENNQPQHF. In DNA, the CDR3 is TGCGCCAGCAGCCATGCGGGACAGGAGAACAATCAGCCCCAGCATTTT.

The V gene is TRBV4-2, the J gene TRBJ1-1; D unresolved. The CDR3 length is 13 residues. Per the germline V gene, CDR1 is LGHNA and CDR2 is YNFKEQ. Trimming shortened V by 1 base and J by 8 bases, and 11 bases separated the two germline ends. CDR3 sequence: CASSQARGPEAFF. CDR3 bases: TGTGCCAGCAGCCAAGCCCGGGGTCCCGAAGCTTTCTTT.

The chain employs TRBV4-2 and TRBJ2-5; D call uncertain. The CDR3 has 15 residues. V was cut by 0 bases and J by 2 bases, with 10 bases left in between. CDR1 and CDR2 from the germline V gene are LGHNA and YNFKEQ. The CDR3 nucleotides are TGTGCCAGCAGCCAAGATAGTCAGGCTCAAGAGACCCAGTACTTC. This encodes CASSQDSQAQETQYF.

The chain recombines TRBV5-4 with TRBJ1-3; the D is unclear. Trimming left V 2 bases short and J 0 bases short, with 9 bases between. The CDR3 is 15 amino acids. CDR1 is SGHNT, CDR2 YYREEE, per germline (reference sequence). This CDR3 is CASSLGLGSGNTIYF. The DNA of the CDR3 is TGTGCCAGCAGCTTAGGACTGGGCTCTGGAAACACCATATATTTT.

The genes are TRBV7-2 and TRBJ1-4, with TRBD1 matching over 8 bases. Germline lookup yields CDR1 SGHTA and CDR2 FQGNSA. The ends lost 5 bases at V and 5 bases at J; junction bases unmatched: 10. This CDR3 comprises 16 residues. CDR3 region: CASSSPVQGVNEKLFF. As DNA, the CDR3 is TGTGCCAGCAGCAGTCCTGTACAGGGGGTGAATGAAAAACTGTTTTTT.

V gene TRBV4-2 combines with J gene TRBJ1-5; TRBD1 aligns across 9 bases. Per the germline V gene, CDR1 is LGHNA and CDR2 is YNFKEQ. The V and J ends lost 1 base and 5 bases, in that order; junction bases with no gene match: 9. The CDR3 loop spans 17 amino acids. This chain's CDR3 is CASSQGQGDRAHQPQHF. The CDR3 DNA follows: TGTGCCAGCAGCCAAGGTCAAGGGGACAGGGCACATCAGCCCCAGCATTTT.

V usage is TRBV25-1 and J usage is TRBJ1-1; no firm D call. V gave up 6 bases and J gave up 1 base, with 12 bases separating them. The CDR3 is 14 residues long. Germline CDR1 is MGHDK and CDR2 is SYGVNS. For the CDR3, the DNA is TGTGCCAGCAGATTTGACGGAACGAACACTGAAGCTTTCTTT. The encoded protein is CASRFDGTNTEAFF.

This sequence joins TRBV5-6 and TRBJ1-5; TRBD1 is a possible D gene (5 bases). This CDR3 spans 13 amino acids. CDR1 and CDR2 (germline): SGHDT, YYEEEE. V lost 4 bases, J lost 4 bases, and 9 bases lay in between. As DNA, the CDR3 is TGTGCCAGCAGCCGGGGCCTGAATCAGCCCCAGCATTTT. Its translation: CASSRGLNQPQHF.

The V gene is TRBV5-1, the J gene TRBJ2-3; D may match TRBD1 or TRBD2 (5 bases each). V was shortened by 2 bases and J by 0 bases, with 10 bases between the two germline ends. The CDR3 runs to 15 residues. CDR1 is SGHRS, CDR2 YFSETQ, per germline. The CDR3 sequence is CASSLTWDSTDTQYF. DNA of the CDR3: TGCGCCAGCAGCTTAACCTGGGACAGCACAGATACGCAGTATTTT.

The chain carries TRBV6-5 and TRBJ2-1; D possibly corresponds to TRBD2 (5 bases). Germline V gives CDR1 MNHEY, CDR2 SVGAGI. V lost 6 bases to trimming and J lost 3 bases, with 9 bases between them. The CDR3 totals 13 residues. CDR3 DNA: TGTGCCAGCAGGTTGGACTTCTACAATGAGCAGTTCTTC. Translated, it gives CASRLDFYNEQFF.

This chain uses TRBV7-9 with TRBJ1-5; TRBD1 aligns across 9 bases. CDR1 and CDR2 from the germline V gene are SEHNR and FQNEAQ (reference sequence). V lost 4 bases to trimming and J lost 3 bases; unmatched junction nucleotides: 4. The CDR3 has 15 residues. CDR3 region: CASSSGQGTNQPQHF. The CDR3 DNA reads as TGTGCCAGCAGCTCTGGACAGGGGACCAATCAGCCCCAGCATTTT.

The CDR3 coding sequence is TGTGCCAGCAGTTACGTCGTTCAGCCCATGAACACTGAAGCTTTCTTT. Translated, it gives CASSYVVQPMNTEAFF. The chain is built from TRBV6-6 and TRBJ1-1; the D is unclear. The V end lost 2 bases, the J end lost 0 bases, and 13 bases lay between the germline ends. Germline CDR1 reads MNHNY; CDR2 reads SVGAGI (reference sequence). CDR3 length: 16 residues.

V gene TRBV19 combines with J gene TRBJ2-7; D is unresolved. CDR1 is LNHDA, CDR2 SQIVND, per germline (reference sequence). This CDR3 comprises 14 residues. V was shortened by 3 bases and J by 6 bases, with 15 bases between the two germline ends. The CDR3 is CASSIPLFSAEQYF. The CDR3 DNA follows: TGTGCCAGTAGTATCCCCCTGTTCTCTGCCGAGCAGTACTTC.

The J gene is TRBJ2-3, the V gene TRBV6-1, with D maybe TRBD1 (6 bases). Looked up from germline, CDR1 is MNHNS and CDR2 is SASEGT. This CDR3 has 14 amino acids. Trimming took off 2 bases at V and 4 bases at J, with 10 bases between the two ends. As DNA, the CDR3 is TGTGCCAGCAGTGAAACTCAGGGGCCAGATACGCAGTATTTT. Translation gives CASSETQGPDTQYF.

The V gene is TRBV30, the J gene TRBJ1-4; D gene ambiguous. Trimming cost V 0 bases and J 5 bases, with 13 bases left between them. This CDR3 is built from 15 residues. Germline CDR1 GTSNPN, CDR2 SVGIG (reference sequence). The CDR3 sequence is CAWSVASRPNEKLFF. The CDR3 DNA reads TGTGCCTGGAGTGTGGCAAGCAGGCCAAATGAAAAACTGTTTTTT.

This chain connects TRBV6-5 to TRBJ1-1, with TRBD1 identical over 10 bases. The CDR3 covers 15 residues. V gave up 2 bases and J gave up 6 bases; unmatched junction bases: 6. The germline V gene encodes CDR1 MNHEY and CDR2 SVGAGI. CDR3 protein: CASSYAGQGRPEAFF. The CDR3 DNA reads TGTGCCAGCAGTTACGCGGGACAGGGGAGACCTGAAGCTTTCTTT.

This clone appeared once. V usage is TRBV29-1 and J usage is TRBJ2-3; TRBD1 matches at 11 bases. This CDR3 region has 15 residues. J was trimmed by 0 bases and V by 3 bases; bases with no gene match: 2. The germline gives CDR1 SQVTM, CDR2 ANQGSEA. The CDR3 here is CSVEGTGGSTDTQYF. The CDR3 DNA reads TGCAGCGTTGAGGGGACAGGGGGGAGCACAGATACGCAGTATTTT.

This clone is medium-sized by share. The rearrangement uses TRBV5-1 and TRBJ2-3; the D gene is possibly TRBD1 (6 bases). Germline loops: CDR1 SGHRS, CDR2 YFSETQ. CDR3 size: 16 residues. V lost 4 bases to trimming and J lost 2 bases, with 17 bases between them. DNA of the CDR3: TGCGCCAGCAGCCCGGCGGGTTGGACAGCCACAGATACGCAGTATTTT. It codes for CASSPAGWTATDTQYF.

The V and J genes are TRBV19 and TRBJ1-6; maybe TRBD1 (5 bases). With 0 bases removed from V and 12 bases from J, the gap between germline ends came to 12 bases. Germline V gene data show CDR1 as LNHDA and CDR2 as SQIVND (reference sequence). CDR3 length: 14 residues. CDR3 sequence reads: CASSIDPGGLPLHF. CDR3 coding DNA: TGTGCCAGTAGTATAGACCCCGGGGGTCTACCCCTCCACTTT.

Only a few counts were recorded for this clone. This chain links TRBV5-1 with TRBJ1-5; D gene ambiguous. The ends were cut back, 4 bases at V and 7 bases at J, with 24 bases in the middle. This CDR3 has 17 amino acids. Germline CDR1 is SGHRS and CDR2 is YFSETQ. CDR3 protein: CASSPFPASGVGQPQHF. The CDR3 DNA follows: TGCGCCAGCAGCCCGTTTCCGGCGTCCGGGGTAGGACAGCCCCAGCATTTT.

This chain joins TRBV5-4 and TRBJ1-2; 11 bases align to TRBD1. The CDR3 is 16 amino acids. Germline-derived CDR1 and CDR2 are SGHNT and YYREEE (reference sequence). The ends lost 2 bases at V and 7 bases at J; junction bases unmatched: 10. CDR3 nucleotide sequence: TGTGCCAGCAGCTTTGGGGGACGGGACAGGGGGTTTGGCTACACCTTC. Protein sequence: CASSFGGRDRGFGYTF.

The V and J genes are TRBV30 and TRBJ2-2; tentative D call: TRBD2 (7 bases). V gave up 3 bases and J gave up 6 bases, with 11 bases separating them. Looked up from germline, CDR1 is GTSNPN and CDR2 is SVGIG (reference sequence). There are 13 residues in the CDR3. The CDR3 sequence is CAWSQGGAGELFF. The CDR3 bases are TGTGCCTGGAGCCAAGGGGGGGCCGGGGAGCTGTTTTTT.

The genes are TRBV7-2 and TRBJ2-7; 7 nucleotides match TRBD1. Germline lookup yields CDR1 SGHTA and CDR2 FQGNSA. Trimming cost V 6 bases and J 0 bases; bases outside gene matches: 8. The CDR3 is 15 residues long. Here the CDR3 reads CASRRPGQSSYEQYF. The CDR3 nucleotides read TGTGCCAGCAGGCGTCCGGGACAGAGCTCCTACGAGCAGTACTTC.

This clone was observed a handful of times. The rearrangement joins TRBV7-9 to TRBJ2-7; TRBD1 might be the D (5 bases). CDR1 SEHNR and CDR2 FQNEAQ come from the germline V gene (reference sequence). Trimming took off 9 bases at V and 1 base at J, with 22 bases between the two ends. The CDR3 length is 16 residues. CDR3 in DNA: TGTGCCAGTACCGACTGGGGCGCGGACCCATCCTACGAGCAGTACTTC. Amino acids: CASTDWGADPSYEQYF.

This rearrangement joins TRBV5-6 to TRBJ2-5; possibly TRBD2 for D (5 bases). Gene TRBJ2-7 matches the end of the DNA better, so the J call may be wrong. The CDR3 runs to 14 residues. CDR1 and CDR2 (germline): SGHDT, YYEEEE. CDR3 bases: TGTGCCAGCAAGAACGAAATGGAGGTGTACGAGCAGTACTTC. It yields the protein CASKNEMEVYEQYF.

This clone came up a few times. One end of the junction fails to match germline, which may point to a read error. The rearrangement uses TRBV7-7 and TRBJ2-2; no definite D call. The CDR3 totals 14 residues. CDR1 and CDR2 (germline): SSHAT, FNYEAQ (reference sequence). The CDR3 region is CASSLEGHTGELFF. CDR3 bases: TGTGCTAGCAGCTTAGAAGGGCACACCGGGGAGCTGTTTTTT.